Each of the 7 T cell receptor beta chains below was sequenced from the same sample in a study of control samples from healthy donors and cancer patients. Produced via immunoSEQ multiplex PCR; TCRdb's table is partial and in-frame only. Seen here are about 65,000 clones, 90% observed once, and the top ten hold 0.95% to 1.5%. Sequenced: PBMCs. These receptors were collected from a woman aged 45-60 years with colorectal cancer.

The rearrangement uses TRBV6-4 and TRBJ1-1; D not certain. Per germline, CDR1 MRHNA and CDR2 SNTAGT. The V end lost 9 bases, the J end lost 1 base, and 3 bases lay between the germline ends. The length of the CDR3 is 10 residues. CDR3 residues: CASPNTEAFF. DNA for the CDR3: TGTGCCAGTCCGAACACTGAAGCTTTCTTT.

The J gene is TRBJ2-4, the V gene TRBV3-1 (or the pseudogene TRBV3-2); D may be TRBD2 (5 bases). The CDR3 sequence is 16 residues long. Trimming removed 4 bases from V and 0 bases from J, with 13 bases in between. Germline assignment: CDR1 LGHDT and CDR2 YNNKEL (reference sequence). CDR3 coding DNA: TGTGCCAGCAGCCTGAGGCGAGCGGAAGCCAAAAACATTCAGTACTTC. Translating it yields CASSLRRAEAKNIQYF.

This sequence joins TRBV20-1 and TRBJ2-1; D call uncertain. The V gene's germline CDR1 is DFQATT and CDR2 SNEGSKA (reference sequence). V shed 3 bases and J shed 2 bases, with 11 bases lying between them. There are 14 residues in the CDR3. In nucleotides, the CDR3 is TGCAGTGCTAGTTCCGGTCTTACCTACAATGAGCAGTTCTTC. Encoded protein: CSASSGLTYNEQFF.

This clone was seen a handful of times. The CDR3 sequence: CASGGQETQYF. In DNA, the CDR3 is TGTGCCAGCGGGGGGCAAGAGACCCAGTACTTC. The chain carries TRBV11-2 and TRBJ2-5, with D possibly TRBD2 on 6 matching bases. The CDR3 has 11 residues. Trimming left V 8 bases short and J 2 bases short, with 6 bases between. Germline assignment: CDR1 SGHAT and CDR2 FQNNGV.

The CDR3 sequence is CASNLPDRVDSPLHF. CDR3 in DNA: TGTGCCAGTAACCTTCCGGACAGGGTCGATTCACCCCTCCACTTT. The chain has TRBV19 and TRBJ1-6; 8 bases are shared with TRBD1. The CDR3 has 15 residues. CDR1 and CDR2 (germline): LNHDA, SQIVND (reference sequence). V was pared by 7 bases and J by 8 bases, with 10 bases of the junction left unmatched. The variable domain in full, completed from reference TRBV19 and TRBJ1-6, reads DGGITQSPKYLFRKEGQNVTLSCEQNLNHDAMYWYRQDPGQGLRLIYYSQIVNDFQKGDIAEGYSVSREKKESFPLTVTSAQKNPTAFYLCASNLPDRVDSPLHFGNGTRLTVT.

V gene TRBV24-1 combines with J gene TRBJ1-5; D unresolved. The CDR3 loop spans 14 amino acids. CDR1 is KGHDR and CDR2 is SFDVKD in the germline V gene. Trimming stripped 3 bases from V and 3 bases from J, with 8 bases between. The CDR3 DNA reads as TGTGCCACCAGTGATGCCGGGTACAATCAGCCCCAGCATTTT. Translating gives CATSDAGYNQPQHF.

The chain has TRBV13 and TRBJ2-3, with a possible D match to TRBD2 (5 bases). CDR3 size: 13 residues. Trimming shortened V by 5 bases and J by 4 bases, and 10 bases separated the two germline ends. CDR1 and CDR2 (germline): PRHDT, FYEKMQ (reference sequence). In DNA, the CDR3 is TGTGCCAGCAGCCTCCGGGGATCAGATACGCAGTATTTT. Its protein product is CASSLRGSDTQYF.